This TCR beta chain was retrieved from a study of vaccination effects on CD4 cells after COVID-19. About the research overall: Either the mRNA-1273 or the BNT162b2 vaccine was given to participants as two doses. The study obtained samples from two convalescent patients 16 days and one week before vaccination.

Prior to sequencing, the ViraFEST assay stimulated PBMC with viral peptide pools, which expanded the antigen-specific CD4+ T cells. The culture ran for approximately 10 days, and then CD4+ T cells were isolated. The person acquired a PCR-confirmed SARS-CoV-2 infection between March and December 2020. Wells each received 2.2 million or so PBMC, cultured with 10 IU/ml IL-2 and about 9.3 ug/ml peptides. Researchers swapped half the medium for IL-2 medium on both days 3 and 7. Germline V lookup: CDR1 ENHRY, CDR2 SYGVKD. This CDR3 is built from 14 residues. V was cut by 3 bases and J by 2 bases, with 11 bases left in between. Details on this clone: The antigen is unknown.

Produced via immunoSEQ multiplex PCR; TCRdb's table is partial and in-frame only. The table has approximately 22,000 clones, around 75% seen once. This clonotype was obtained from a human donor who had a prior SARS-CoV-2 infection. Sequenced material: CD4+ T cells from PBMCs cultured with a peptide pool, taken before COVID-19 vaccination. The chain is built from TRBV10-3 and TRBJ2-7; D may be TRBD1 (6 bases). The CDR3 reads CAISEGDKAYEQYF. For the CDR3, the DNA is TGTGCCATCAGTGAAGGGGACAAAGCCTACGAGCAGTACTTC.